This T cell receptor (beta chain) was identified during a study of blood T cells in healthy people across ages. General study points: In the absence of known donor CMV status, changes in expanded clonotypes were possibly confounded.

A second roughly 7 to 12 cycle PCR used barcoded and J-beta primers. The template-switch adaptor was a 5' adaptor with 12 random nucleotides. It tagged each cDNA molecule. The yield of each sample was at least 2.5 million CDR3-containing paired-end reads. TCRdb re-called the 5' RACE reads with MiXCR, one entry per CDR3 protein. The sample holds 980,000 or so distinct CDR3 sequences, under 50% seen once. This clonotype was recorded at least ten times. What it recognizes is unknown. The germline V and J ends were trimmed by 8 bases and 1 base, with 9 bases remaining between them. CDR1 SGHVS and CDR2 FNYEAQ come from the germline V gene. This CDR3 spans 14 amino acids.

The receptor was derived from a man aged 25-40 years in good health. Sequencing was done on a sample of blood. The chain couples TRBV7-6 to TRBJ2-6; D may be TRBD1 or TRBD2 (5 bases each). The CDR3 sequence: CASSGSSGANVLTF. In DNA, the CDR3 is TGTGCCAGCTCAGGGAGTTCTGGGGCCAACGTCCTGACTTTC.